This T cell receptor (beta chain) originates from a study of T cells expressing NK-cell markers. The CDR3 sequence is 12 residues long. TCRdb reworked the 5' RACE reads into one entry per CDR3 protein, no DNA. The listing records more than 90,000 distinct CDR3 sequences. The sequence was obtained from a woman aged 18 to 75 in good health. The material sequenced was blood T cells: a sorted CD56 or NKG2C T cell subset, CD4+ or CD8+ T cells, or bulk PBMC T cells (not recorded which). The gene calls are TRBV12-3 or TRBV12-4 and TRBJ2-3. CDR3 sequence: CASSLEGDTQYF.